These 23 T cell receptor beta chains were sequenced from one sample in a study of blood T cell repertoires in COVID-19. Some clones are missing from TCRdb's copy, which holds only in-frame ones; the method was immunoSEQ multiplex PCR. This sample yields some 200,000 clones, of which 70% to 90% are seen a single time; about 12% belongs to the top ten. The sequenced material came from peripheral blood. All receptors derive from a woman between 18 and 29 years old who had recovered from COVID-19.

Here the CDR3 reads CASSHLRAVTGELFF. The CDR3 DNA reads TGTGCCAGCAGCCACCTGCGGGCGGTCACCGGGGAGCTGTTTTTT. The chain combines TRBV14 with TRBJ2-2; the D gene is possibly TRBD2 (5 bases). The V end lost 3 bases, the J end lost 4 bases, and 12 bases lay between the germline ends. Germline V lookup: CDR1 SGHDN, CDR2 FVKESK. This CDR3 contains 15 residues.

This clone was observed many times. The chain joins TRBV12-3 or TRBV12-4 to TRBJ2-7; D possibly corresponds to TRBD1 (6 bases). Trimming pared 8 bases from V and 0 bases from J, leaving 11 bases between. The CDR3 length is 13 residues. The CDR3 DNA reads TGTGCCAGCTTGGACAGCCTCTCCTACGAGCAGTACTTC. It yields the protein CASLDSLSYEQYF.

The genes are TRBV14 and TRBJ1-5; TRBD1 might be the D (5 bases). Per the germline V gene, CDR1 is SGHDN and CDR2 is FVKESK. There are 15 residues in the CDR3. V lost 1 base to trimming and J lost 3 bases, with 10 bases between them. CDR3 loop: CASSQVDRPNQPQHF. The CDR3 DNA sequence: TGTGCCAGCAGCCAAGTTGACAGACCCAATCAGCCCCAGCATTTT.

The chain combines TRBV7-9 with TRBJ1-2, with TRBD1 matching over 9 bases. Unmatched junction bases numbered 7, after V lost 4 bases and J lost 4 bases. Germline CDR1 SEHNR, CDR2 FQNEAQ (reference sequence). The CDR3 runs 15 residues. This CDR3 is CASSSPGTGIYGYTF. CDR3 coding DNA: TGTGCCAGCAGCTCACCCGGGACAGGGATCTATGGCTACACCTTC.

The chain employs TRBV18 and TRBJ1-5, with 7 nucleotides matching TRBD1. Trimming took 2 bases from V and 0 from J; bases not matched to a gene: 4. The CDR3 has 16 amino acids. Germline lookup yields CDR1 KGHSH and CDR2 LQKENI. CDR3: CASSPEGGRSNQPQHF. In nucleotides, the CDR3 is TGTGCCAGCTCACCAGAAGGGGGCCGTAGCAATCAGCCCCAGCATTTT.

V gene TRBV6-1 combines with J gene TRBJ2-1, with 10 bases lining up with TRBD1. Trimming cost V 4 bases and J 2 bases; bases outside gene matches: 8. The CDR3 sequence is 17 residues long. CDR1 MNHNS and CDR2 SASEGT come from the germline V gene. For the CDR3, the DNA is TGTGCCAGCAGTGCTTATCCGGGACAGGGGCCCTACAATGAGCAGTTCTTC. Translating gives CASSAYPGQGPYNEQFF.

The J gene is TRBJ2-1, the V gene TRBV19; D possibly corresponds to TRBD1 (6 bases). This CDR3 has 14 amino acids. The V end lost 4 bases, the J end lost 6 bases, and 13 bases lay between the germline ends. Germline V CDR1 and CDR2: LNHDA, SQIVND (reference sequence). The CDR3 loop is CASSKSQGFNEQFF. CDR3 DNA sequence: TGTGCCAGTAGTAAGTCACAGGGCTTCAATGAGCAGTTCTTC.

The table lists this clone with a count of one. This chain links TRBV10-1 with TRBJ2-6; a possible D gene is TRBD2 (8 bases). V dropped 11 bases and J dropped 2 bases, with 19 bases sitting between them. The V gene's germline CDR1 is WNHNN and CDR2 SYGVQD (reference sequence). This CDR3 spans 16 amino acids. CDR3 bases: TGCGCCGCCCCCAAGCGGGGGACAGCTGGGGCCAACGTCCTGACTTTC. Residues: CAAPKRGTAGANVLTF.

V usage is TRBV7-9 and J usage is TRBJ2-7; 8 bases fit TRBD1. Germline CDR1 SEHNR, CDR2 FQNEAQ (reference sequence). Trimming took 6 bases from V and 1 from J; bases not matched to a gene: 2. This CDR3 has 13 amino acids. The CDR3 DNA is TGTGCCAGCAGGGGACAGGAATCCTACGAGCAGTACTTC. Translating it yields CASRGQESYEQYF.

The J gene is TRBJ2-3, the V gene TRBV7-2; 8 nucleotides match TRBD1. Trimming cost V 3 bases and J 4 bases; bases outside gene matches: 3. CDR3 length equals 14 residues. In germline, CDR1 is SGHTA, CDR2 FQGNSA. The CDR3 is CASSFQGAADTQYF. CDR3 coding DNA: TGTGCCAGCAGCTTTCAGGGGGCTGCAGATACGCAGTATTTT.

The chain carries TRBV27 and TRBJ2-1; TRBD1 is a possible D gene (5 bases). The CDR3 length is 16 residues. Trimming removed 3 bases from V and 0 bases from J, with 12 bases in between. CDR1 and CDR2 (germline): MNHEY, SMNVEV (reference sequence). Here the CDR3 reads CASSFQGQISYNEQFF. The CDR3 DNA reads TGTGCCAGCAGTTTTCAGGGCCAGATCTCCTACAATGAGCAGTTCTTC.

The V gene is TRBV6-1, the J gene TRBJ2-3; a weak D match, TRBD1 (5 bases). Trimming cost V 0 bases and J 6 bases, with 22 bases left between them. The germline V gene encodes CDR1 MNHNS and CDR2 SASEGT. This CDR3 spans 18 amino acids. This CDR3 is CASSEALLKRPKGDTQYF. The CDR3 coding sequence is TGTGCCAGCAGTGAAGCGCTTCTTAAGCGACCAAAGGGGGATACGCAGTATTTT.

This chain links TRBV29-1 with TRBJ2-7; 8 nucleotides line up with TRBD1. This CDR3 comprises 15 residues. V shed 3 bases, J shed 0 bases, and the junction held 7 bases outside the gene matches. Germline CDR1 is SQVTM and CDR2 is ANQGSEA. CDR3 protein: CSVETGASFSYEQYF. The DNA for the CDR3 is TGCAGCGTTGAGACAGGGGCAAGCTTCTCCTACGAGCAGTACTTC.

The chain carries TRBV11-2 and TRBJ2-1; D call uncertain. The CDR3 runs to 12 residues. Germline V CDR1 and CDR2: SGHAT, FQNNGV. The V end lost 1 base, the J end lost 8 bases, and 6 bases lay between the germline ends. This CDR3 reads CASSLVRHEQFF. In nucleotides, the CDR3 is TGTGCCAGCAGCTTAGTGAGGCATGAGCAGTTCTTC.

The CDR3 sequence is CASSEFGQGIHEQYF. The CDR3 region has the DNA TGTGCCAGCAGTGAATTCGGACAGGGGATCCACGAGCAGTACTTC. This chain joins TRBV25-1 and TRBJ2-7, with 9 bases aligning to TRBD1. Germline CDR1 reads MGHDK; CDR2 reads SYGVNS. Unmatched junction bases numbered 6, after V lost 1 base and J lost 5 bases. The CDR3 covers 15 residues.

The chain links TRBV5-5 to TRBJ2-1; unclear D gene. V lost 0 bases and J lost 7, with 5 bases in between. This CDR3 comprises 12 residues. Looked up from germline, CDR1 is SGHKS and CDR2 is YYEKEE (reference sequence). The CDR3 DNA reads TGTGCCAGCAGCTTGGCCCAAAATGAGCAGTTCTTC. This sequence encodes CASSLAQNEQFF.

This sequence joins TRBV13 and TRBJ1-1; possibly TRBD1 for D (5 bases). The CDR3 loop spans 13 amino acids. The germline V gene encodes CDR1 PRHDT and CDR2 FYEKMQ (reference sequence). V was pared by 4 bases and J by 1 base, with 7 bases between. CDR3 nucleotides: TGTGCCAGCAGCTCGGGGGGGAACACTGAAGCTTTCTTT. Its translation is CASSSGGNTEAFF.

The J gene is TRBJ2-1, the V gene TRBV25-1; possible D gene TRBD2, 5 bases. The CDR3 spans 17 residues. Germline CDR1 is MGHDK and CDR2 is SYGVNS. With 2 bases removed from V and 1 base from J, the gap between germline ends came to 15 bases. The CDR3 region is CASSEPRGKDSYNEQFF. The CDR3 nucleotides read TGTGCCAGCAGTGAACCCCGGGGTAAGGATTCCTACAATGAGCAGTTCTTC.

The chain is built from TRBV27 and TRBJ1-2; D not certain. CDR1 and CDR2 from the germline V gene are MNHEY and SMNVEV (reference sequence). V shed 5 bases and J shed 1 base, with 14 bases lying between them. The CDR3 is 15 residues long. CDR3 nucleotide sequence: TGTGCCAGCAGTAATAATCTGCGGGGTAACTATGGCTACACCTTC. It encodes CASSNNLRGNYGYTF.

The gene calls are TRBV7-6 and TRBJ2-4; 10 bases line up with TRBD2. With V trimmed by 5 bases and J by 13 bases, 23 bases remained unmatched. The germline V gene has CDR1 SGHVS and CDR2 FNYEAQ. The CDR3 extends over 18 amino acids. The CDR3 bases are TGTGCCAGCAGCCTAGGGGGGGTACCGGGACTAGCGAGTGATGTACAGTACTTC. Translation: CASSLGGVPGLASDVQYF. The whole variable domain, remainder taken from reference TRBV7-6 and TRBJ2-4, is GAGVSQSPRYKVTKRGQDVALRCDPISGHVSLYWYRQALGQGPEFLTYFNYEAQQDKSGLPNDRFSAERPEGSISTLTIQRTEQRDSAMYRCASSLGGVPGLASDVQYFGAGTRLSVL.

The chain combines TRBV14 with TRBJ1-1; tentative D call: TRBD1 (5 bases). Trimming shortened V by 3 bases and J by 1 base, and 15 bases separated the two germline ends. The CDR3 is made up of 16 amino acids. Germline CDR1 SGHDN, CDR2 FVKESK. CDR3 region: CASSHLGQGRNTEAFF. The CDR3, as DNA: TGTGCCAGCAGCCATCTCGGGCAGGGTCGGAACACTGAAGCTTTCTTT. The complete variable domain, with remaining parts taken from reference TRBV14 and TRBJ1-1, reads EAGVTQFPSHSVIEKGQTVTLRCDPISGHDNLYWYRRVMGKEIKFLLHFVKESKQDESGMPNNRFLAERTGGTYSTLKVQPAELEDSGVYFCASSHLGQGRNTEAFFGQGTRLTVV.

The chain links TRBV10-2 to TRBJ2-1; 7 nucleotides agree with TRBD1. CDR1 is WSHSY and CDR2 is SAAADI in the germline V gene. The CDR3 extends over 11 amino acids. CDR3 coding DNA: TGCGGGACAGGCTCCTACAATGAGCAGTTCTTC. It encodes CGTGSYNEQFF.

The rearrangement joins TRBV7-2 to TRBJ1-1; D gene ambiguous. This CDR3 contains 14 residues. Per germline, CDR1 SGHTA and CDR2 FQGNSA. Trimming removed 2 bases from V and 1 base from J, with 8 bases in between. The CDR3 is CASSLITANTEAFF. CDR3 bases: TGTGCCAGCAGCTTAATTACAGCGAACACTGAAGCTTTCTTT. The full variable domain, its missing parts supplied by reference TRBV7-2 and TRBJ1-1, is GAGVSQSPSNKVTEKGKDVELRCDPISGHTALYWYRQSLGQGLEFLIYFQGNSAPDKSGLPSDRFSAERTGGSVSTLTIQRTQQEDSAVYLCASSLITANTEAFFGQGTRLTVV.